The entry below gives a single TCR beta chain sequence along with its context. The record originates from a study of control samples from healthy donors and cancer patients. Germline assignment: CDR1 LNHDA and CDR2 SQIVND (reference sequence). CDR3 size: 12 residues. V shed 8 bases and J 6 bases; nucleotides not matched to a gene: 7. Profiled with immunoSEQ multiplex PCR; TCRdb holds only in-frame clones, not every one. Of around 100,000 clones in the sample, roughly 87% are singletons; the top ten hold 15% to 20%. This TCR was recovered from a woman aged 45-60 years in good health. The sample consisted of blood. The chain couples TRBV19 to TRBJ2-7; 7 nucleotides match TRBD1. CDR3 sequence reads: CASGRQGPEQYF. The CDR3, as DNA: TGTGCCAGTGGCAGACAGGGCCCCGAGCAGTACTTC. Full variable domain (remainder filled in from reference TRBV19 and TRBJ2-7): DGGITQSPKYLFRKEGQNVTLSCEQNLNHDAMYWYRQDPGQGLRLIYYSQIVNDFQKGDIAEGYSVSREKKESFPLTVTSAQKNPTAFYLCASGRQGPEQYFGPGTRLTVT.